The rows below give T cell receptor beta chains drawn from one sample of a study of blood T cells in healthy people across ages. Each CDR3 protein is one row after TCRdb ran MiXCR on the 5' RACE reads. The sample contains some 700,000 distinct CDR3 sequences, about 42% of which appear only once. The material sequenced was blood. The receptors stem from a woman aged 55-69 years in good health. Each CDR3 is given with its conserved first and last residue. A D gene is named only where the DNA matches it firmly. A row's size may be missing; if present it is once, few, many or a size class.

V	J	size	D	DNA	CDR3
TRBV28	TRBJ1-1	.	.	TGTGCCAGCAGAGGCTCGGTCCTTCGGGAAGCTTTCTTT	CASRGSVLREAFF
TRBV4-2	TRBJ2-2	.	.	TGTGCCAGCAGTCGTCATCCGGTCACGGGAAACACCGGGGAGCTGTTTTTT	CASSRHPVTGNTGELFF
TRBV10-2	TRBJ2-3	many	.	TGCGCCAGCAGTGAACCCGGCCTACTGGGTACGCAGTATTTT	CASSEPGLLGTQYF
TRBV11-2	TRBJ2-3	.	TRBD2	TGTGCCAGCAGCCTCCAGGGGGCTAGCGGGGGAACAGATACGCAGTATTTT	CASSLQGASGGTDTQYF
TRBV6-5	TRBJ2-1	.	.	TGTGCCAGCGCCTTTAGGAATGAGCAGTTCTTC	CASAFRNEQFF
TRBV6-2/TRBV6-3	TRBJ2-7	many	.	TGTGCCAGCAGTTACTCCGTATCTTACGAGCAGTACTTC	CASSYSVSYEQYF
TRBV4-3	TRBJ2-7	.	.	TGCGCCAGCAGCCCGGGCAGGGTGGCGTACGAGCAGTACTTC	CASSPGRVAYEQYF
TRBV20-1	TRBJ2-7	.	TRBD2	TGCAGTGCTAGAGATCCCGGACTGGCGGGAGACGAGCAGTACTTC	CSARDPGLAGDEQYF
TRBV11-2	TRBJ2-1	.	TRBD1	TGTGCCAGCAGACAGGGACAGGGTTCTCTTTGGTATGAGCAGTTCTTC	CASRQGQGSLWYEQFF
TRBV24-1	TRBJ2-1	once	TRBD2	TGTGCCACCAGCCCTAGCGGGACTCGCTACAATGAGCAGTTCTTC	CATSPSGTRYNEQFF
TRBV5-1	TRBJ1-2	.	TRBD1	TGCGCCAGCAGCCCGAGGACAGGGTCAGAGCCAGGTGGCTACACCTTC	CASSPRTGSEPGGYTF
TRBV18	TRBJ2-1	.	.	TGTGCCAGCTCACCTGGAGGTCTCAATGAGCGGTTCTTC	CASSPGGLNERFF
TRBV6-6	TRBJ2-1	many	TRBD2	TGTGCCAGCAGGGCGGGGGAACACAATGAGCAGTTCTTC	CASRAGEHNEQFF
TRBV7-6	TRBJ2-7	.	.	TGTGCCAGCAGCCCACCACCGGGACCCGGCTTGGATGAGCAGTACTTC	CASSPPPGPGLDEQYF
TRBV20-1	TRBJ1-4	.	.	TGCAGTGCTAGAGATCTTTCCGGGACAACTAATGAAAAACTGTTTTTT	CSARDLSGTTNEKLFF
TRBV6-5	TRBJ1-5	.	.	TGTGCCAGCAGTCAAACAAGACATGGCCCAAAGCCCCAGCATTTT	CASSQTRHGPKPQHF
TRBV2	TRBJ1-2	.	.	TGTGCCAGCAGTGGCAGGGCTGGAGGCTACACCTTC	CASSGRAGGYTF
TRBV6-2/TRBV6-3	TRBJ2-3	.	.	TGTGCCAACTCGAATGAGGTATTAACAGATACGCAGTATTTT	CANSNEVLTDTQYF
TRBV9	TRBJ2-7	few	.	TGTGCCAGCGGGACGGAGCGGGCCTCCTACGAGCAGTACTTC	CASGTERASYEQYF
TRBV20-1	TRBJ1-1	.	.	TGCAGTGCTGGCGGACAGCAGAACACTGAAGCTTTCTTT	CSAGGQQNTEAFF
TRBV2	TRBJ1-5	.	.	TGTGCCAGCAGGGGGACATTTAGCAATCAGCCCCAGCATTTT	CASRGTFSNQPQHF
TRBV27	TRBJ1-1	.	.	TGTGCCAGCAGTGGCTTTTTGAACACTGAAGCTTTCTTT	CASSGFLNTEAFF
TRBV7-2	TRBJ2-5	.	TRBD2	TGTGCCAGCGGCTTAGTCCTCACCACTAGCGGGGAAGAGACCCAGTACTTC	CASGLVLTTSGEETQYF
TRBV7-9	TRBJ2-5	.	.	TGTGCCAGCAGCTTAGGATCGGGAAAAGAGACCCAGTACTTC	CASSLGSGKETQYF
TRBV2	TRBJ2-7	.	TRBD2	TGTGCCAGCAAGAGCGGGGGAAACAATGAGCAGTACTTC	CASKSGGNNEQYF
TRBV7-2	TRBJ2-1	.	.	TGTGCCAACAGCTTCTTAGGGTCGGGAGCGAATGAGCAGTTCTTC	CANSFLGSGANEQFF
TRBV28	TRBJ2-1	once	.	TGTGCCAGCAGTTGCCAGTCCAGGGTGGGTTATGAGCAGTTCTTC	CASSCQSRVGYEQFF
TRBV7-2	TRBJ1-5	.	.	TGTGCCAGCAGCTCCCAGGAGAATCAGCCCCAGCATTTT	CASSSQENQPQHF
TRBV20-1	TRBJ1-1	.	.	TGCAGTGGTCGGTGGCAGATGAACACTGAAGCTTTCTTT	CSGRWQMNTEAFF
TRBV7-9	TRBJ2-3	.	TRBD2	TGTGCCAGCAGCCGTCCTAGCGGGAGGGCAGATACGCAGTATTTT	CASSRPSGRADTQYF
TRBV2	TRBJ1-1	.	TRBD1	TGTGCCAGCCCGGCCCAGGGGGCCGGCAACACTGAAGCTTTCTTT	CASPAQGAGNTEAFF
TRBV27	TRBJ2-4	few	.	TGTGCCAGCAGTGCGGTGGCCTCTGGAGAAAACATTCAGTACTTC	CASSAVASGENIQYF
TRBV21-1	TRBJ2-5	.	.	TGTGCCAGCAGCAGAAGGGGACAGCAAGAGACCCAGTACTTC	CASSRRGQQETQYF
TRBV12-3/TRBV12-4	TRBJ1-1	few	.	TGTGCCAGCAGTTTCGGGGGCGAAGCTTTCTTT	CASSFGGEAFF
TRBV9	TRBJ2-7	few	.	TGTGCCAGCAGCGTAGAGGCAGGCTACGAGCAGTACTTC	CASSVEAGYEQYF
TRBV29-1	TRBJ2-1	.	.	TGCAGCGTTGAAAGGGGTGTCGGGAGTGAGCAGTTCTTC	CSVERGVGSEQFF
TRBV7-2	TRBJ2-7	.	.	TGTGCCAGCAGCCCCGACCCCCAGGGCCACAATGAGCAGTACTTC	CASSPDPQGHNEQYF
TRBV20-1	TRBJ2-7	.	.	TGCAGTGCCCTTGCCGGGGGGCGCGTCTCCTACGAGCAGTACTTC	CSALAGGRVSYEQYF
TRBV7-2	TRBJ2-7	few	.	TGTGCCAGCAGCTTTGAAGTCAGACCCGTTTACGAGCAGTACTTC	CASSFEVRPVYEQYF
TRBV4-2	TRBJ2-1	.	TRBD2	TGTGCCAGCAGCCCAAGGCTTGTAGCGGGGGCCTACAATGAGCGGTTCTTC	CASSPRLVAGAYNERFF
TRBV2	TRBJ2-7	few	TRBD1	TGTGCCAGCAGTGAGGTAGGGACAGGGTCTTACGAGCAGTACTTC	CASSEVGTGSYEQYF
TRBV11-2	TRBJ1-2	few	.	TGTGCCAGCAGCTTAGAACCCGGGTTGGGCTACACCTTC	CASSLEPGLGYTF
TRBV10-1	TRBJ2-3	few	.	TGCGCCAGCAGAAGTCGAGACGAAGATACGCAGTATTTT	CASRSRDEDTQYF
TRBV15	TRBJ2-3	.	TRBD2	TGTGCCACCAGCAGCCAGGGAGGGGCAGATACGCAGTATTTT	CATSSQGGADTQYF
TRBV13	TRBJ1-2	many	.	TGTGCCAGCAGCTCAAATAATGGCTACACCTTC	CASSSNNGYTF
TRBV5-1	TRBJ1-2	few	TRBD1	TGCGCCAGCAGCTTTGCTGACCCCGGGACAGGGAATGGCTACACCTTC	CASSFADPGTGNGYTF
TRBV6-2/TRBV6-3	TRBJ1-2	.	TRBD1	TGTGCCAGCAGTTCCGCCGGGACAGGGTTTGTTGGCTACACCTTC	CASSSAGTGFVGYTF
TRBV3-1	TRBJ2-7	few	TRBD2	TGTGCCAGCAGCGACCCTGGTAGCGGGAGGTACGAGCAGTACTTC	CASSDPGSGRYEQYF
TRBV27	TRBJ2-7	many	TRBD1	TGTGCCAGCAGTTTCGGGACAGGGGGGGAAGGCGAGCAGTACTTC	CASSFGTGGEGEQYF
TRBV5-1	TRBJ2-3	few	TRBD1	TGCGCCAGCAGTCAGACCGGGACAGGGGCTCCAGATACGCAGTATTTT	CASSQTGTGAPDTQYF
TRBV6-5	TRBJ2-1	few	.	TGTGCCAGCAGTCAGGTGGAACTCGGTGAGCAGTTCTTC	CASSQVELGEQFF
TRBV7-3	TRBJ2-6	many	.	TGTGCCAGCAGCTTAAGTCTCGGGGCCAACGTCCTGACTTTC	CASSLSLGANVLTF
TRBV4-3	TRBJ2-7	.	.	TGCGCCAGCAGCCAGGGACTTCTAGACTACGAGCAGTACTTC	CASSQGLLDYEQYF
TRBV20-1	TRBJ1-1	.	.	TGCAGTGCTAGTTCTGGACCCAACACTGAAGCTTTCTTT	CSASSGPNTEAFF